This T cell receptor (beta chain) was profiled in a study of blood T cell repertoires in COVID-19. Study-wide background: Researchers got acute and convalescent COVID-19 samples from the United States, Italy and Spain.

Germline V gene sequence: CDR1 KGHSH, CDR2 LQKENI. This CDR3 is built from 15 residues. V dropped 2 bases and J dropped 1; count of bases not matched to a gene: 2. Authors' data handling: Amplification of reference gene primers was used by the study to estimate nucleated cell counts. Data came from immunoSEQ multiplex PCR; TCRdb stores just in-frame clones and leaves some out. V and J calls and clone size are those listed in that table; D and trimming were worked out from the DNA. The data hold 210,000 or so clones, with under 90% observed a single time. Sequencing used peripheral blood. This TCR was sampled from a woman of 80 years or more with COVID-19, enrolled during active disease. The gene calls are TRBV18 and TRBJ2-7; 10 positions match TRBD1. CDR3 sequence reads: CASSPSGQGSYEQYF. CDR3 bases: TGTGCCAGCTCACCATCGGGACAGGGGTCCTACGAGCAGTACTTC.